Following are 28 T cell receptor beta chains from one sample sequenced in a study of T-cell reconstitution after alpha-beta-depleted transplantation in children. Unique molecular identifiers were incorporated during preparation of the TCRbeta library. TCRdb used MiXCR to reprocess the PCR reads, holding one entry per CDR3 protein. The sample contains about 230,000 distinct CDR3 sequences, around 10% of which appear only once. The sample was PBMCs from the stem cell graft donor, taken from the stem cell graft. The receptors were gathered from a human donor who donated a stem cell graft to a child with acute lymphoblastic leukemia.

V and J are TRBV12-3 or TRBV12-4 and TRBJ1-2, with D possibly TRBD1 on 6 matching bases. The CDR3 sequence is 15 residues long. Trimming removed 5 bases at V and 4 bases at J, with 17 bases between. This CDR3 reads CASSRLTGGFYGYTF. CDR3 bases: TGTGCCAGCAGTCGTTTGACAGGCGGATTCTATGGCTACACCTTC.

This clonotype has a count of ten or more. The chain couples TRBV5-1 to TRBJ2-7; D is possibly TRBD2 (7 bases). V lost 4 bases and J lost 3, with 17 bases in between. Germline V CDR1 and CDR2: SGHRS, YFSETQ. The CDR3 has 15 residues. The CDR3 sequence is CASSPGGGPHYEQYF. The CDR3 DNA reads TGCGCCAGCAGCCCTGGGGGGGGCCCACACTACGAGCAGTACTTC.

This clonotype has ten or more counts. The gene calls are TRBV2 and TRBJ2-2; D gene ambiguous. V was shortened by 1 base and J by 0 bases, with 9 bases between the two germline ends. Germline V CDR1 and CDR2: SNHLY, FYNNEI. The CDR3 is 16 residues long. In DNA form, the CDR3 reads TGTGCCAGCAGTGAAGGCCGAGCCGCGAACACCGGGGAGCTGTTTTTT. It specifies CASSEGRAANTGELFF.

In its sample, this clonotype was seen a few times. V and J are TRBV7-2 and TRBJ2-5; possible D gene TRBD2, 7 bases. The CDR3 contains 12 residues. Between the trimmed V and J ends, which lost 11 bases and 5 bases, there was a span of 15 bases. Germline assignment: CDR1 SGHTA and CDR2 FQGNSA. The CDR3 DNA reads as TGTGCCGGGGGGGCAGGGCAGGAGACCCAGTACTTC. Translated: CAGGAGQETQYF.

The chain recombines TRBV7-9 with TRBJ1-2, with 7 positions matching TRBD1. Germline V CDR1 and CDR2: SEHNR, FQNEAQ (reference sequence). The J segment lost 5 bases and the V segment lost 6 bases, leaving 15 bases of the junction unmatched. The CDR3 contains 16 residues. CDR3 coding DNA: TGTGCCAGCAGGCGTAGCGGGACAGCGAATGTTTATGGCTACACCTTC. It encodes CASRRSGTANVYGYTF.

The rearrangement joins TRBV4-2 to TRBJ2-7; unclear D gene. The V end lost 0 bases, the J end lost 1 base, and 10 bases lay between the germline ends. The CDR3 consists of 15 residues. Germline V gene data show CDR1 as LGHNA and CDR2 as YNFKEQ. The chain's CDR3 is CASSQEVHGSYEQYF. Written as DNA, the CDR3 is TGTGCCAGCAGCCAAGAGGTCCACGGGTCCTACGAGCAGTACTTC.

This clonotype was found many times. This sequence joins TRBV6-1 and TRBJ1-4; D is possibly TRBD1 (6 bases). V was cut by 7 bases and J by 0 bases, with 9 bases left in between. Germline V CDR1 and CDR2: MNHNS, SASEGT. This CDR3 spans 14 amino acids. The CDR3 sequence is CASTTGATNEKLFF. The CDR3 DNA reads TGTGCCAGCACGACAGGTGCAACTAATGAAAAACTGTTTTTT.

J is TRBJ1-1 and V is TRBV4-3; 7 bases are a match to TRBD1. Germline CDR1 is LGHNA and CDR2 is YSLEER. Trimming took 2 bases from V and 4 from J; bases not matched to a gene: 10. The CDR3 is 16 amino acids. The CDR3 coding sequence is TGCGCCAGCAGCCAAACCCGGACAGGATCTTCCACTGAAGCTTTCTTT. Protein sequence: CASSQTRTGSSTEAFF.

J is TRBJ2-1 and V is TRBV3-1, with 8 bases fitting TRBD2. The CDR3 runs to 18 residues. Germline assignment: CDR1 LGHDT and CDR2 YNNKEL (reference sequence). V lost 3 bases and J lost 5; bases outside the gene matches: 15. The CDR3 coding sequence is TGTGCCAGCAGCCAGCTCCACGACGGGGGGGCGCTAAACAATGAGCAGTTCTTC. As protein: CASSQLHDGGALNNEQFF.

This clonotype was picked up one time. This chain connects TRBV18 to TRBJ2-7; 8 nucleotides line up with TRBD2. Trimming at V came to 0 bases and at J to 1 base, leaving 8 bases not matched to a gene. The CDR3 sequence is 17 residues long. Looked up from germline, CDR1 is KGHSH and CDR2 is LQKENI. The CDR3 protein is CASSPPNTGGGSYEQYF. CDR3 nucleotides: TGTGCCAGCTCACCACCGAATACCGGGGGGGGATCCTACGAGCAGTACTTC. The entire variable domain, with the rest obtained from reference TRBV18 and TRBJ2-7, is as follows: NAGVMQNPRHLVRRRGQEARLRCSPMKGHSHVYWYRQLPEEGLKFMVYLQKENIIDESGMPKERFSAEFPKEGPSILRIQQVVRGDSAAYFCASSPPNTGGGSYEQYFGPGTRLTVT.

This clonotype appeared many times. The chain employs TRBV12-3 or TRBV12-4 and TRBJ2-3; D remains unclear. The CDR3 contains 14 residues. V lost 3 bases, J lost 4 bases, and 11 bases lay in between. In DNA form, the CDR3 reads TGTGCCAGCAGTTTCTCAAGGAGCTCAGATACGCAGTATTTT. It translates to CASSFSRSSDTQYF.

The chain combines TRBV5-1 with TRBJ2-3, with 7 positions matching TRBD1. CDR3 length: 15 residues. V was pared by 0 bases and J by 3 bases, with 4 bases of the junction left unmatched. CDR1 and CDR2 (germline): SGHRS, YFSETQ. CDR3 in DNA: TGCGCCAGCAGCTTGGAAGGGACAGCAACAGATACGCAGTATTTT. It encodes CASSLEGTATDTQYF.

The rearrangement links TRBV20-1 to TRBJ2-2; 14 nucleotides line up with TRBD2. This CDR3 is 15 amino acids long. CDR1 and CDR2 (germline): DFQATT, SNEGSKA (reference sequence). J was trimmed by 5 bases and V by 4 bases; bases with no gene match: 3. CDR3 region: CSATRTSGGTGELFF. DNA for the CDR3: TGCAGTGCTACTAGGACTAGCGGGGGGACCGGGGAGCTGTTTTTT.

Only a few counts were recorded for this clonotype. The chain links TRBV20-1 to TRBJ2-1; the match to TRBD1 covers 7 bases. J gave up 0 bases and V 3 bases, and 5 bases lay outside the gene matches. The CDR3 spans 15 residues. The germline CDR1 and CDR2 sequences are DFQATT and SNEGSKA (reference sequence). CDR3 protein: CSARDPGGSYNEQFF. In DNA form, the CDR3 reads TGCAGTGCTAGGGATCCAGGGGGCTCCTACAATGAGCAGTTCTTC.

This clonotype was seen repeatedly, ten times or more. J is TRBJ2-5 and V is TRBV20-1, with D maybe TRBD1 (5 bases). The CDR3 extends over 13 amino acids. CDR1 and CDR2 from the germline V gene are DFQATT and SNEGSKA (reference sequence). Trimming took off 5 bases at V and 2 bases at J, with 12 bases between the two ends. The CDR3 protein is CSAVPGKQETQYF. In nucleotides, the CDR3 is TGCAGTGCTGTCCCAGGGAAACAAGAGACCCAGTACTTC.

This chain joins TRBV7-7 and TRBJ1-1; no reliable D call. The CDR3 consists of 11 residues. Germline V gene lookup returns CDR1 SSHAT and CDR2 FNYEAQ (reference sequence). The ends were cut back, 5 bases at V and 11 bases at J, with 12 bases in the middle. This chain's CDR3 is CASSAQVGAFF. CDR3 coding DNA: TGTGCCAGCAGCGCGCAGGTGGGCGCTTTCTTT.

The V and J genes are TRBV5-6 and TRBJ2-3; tentatively, D is TRBD1 or TRBD2 (5 bases each). The V end lost 3 bases, the J end lost 6 bases, and 17 bases lay between the germline ends. This CDR3 is 15 amino acids long. Germline loops: CDR1 SGHDT, CDR2 YYEEEE. CDR3 bases: TGTGCCAGCAGCTCGTCTGGTCAGGGAGAGGATACGCAGTATTTT. Protein: CASSSSGQGEDTQYF.

This clonotype was seen only a few times. The chain uses TRBV27 and TRBJ1-2; 7 bases map to TRBD1. V was pared by 2 bases and J by 8 bases, with 5 bases of the junction left unmatched. Germline CDR1 is MNHEY and CDR2 is SMNVEV (reference sequence). CDR3 length equals 13 residues. CDR3 coding DNA: TGTGCCAGCAGTTTAGTAGGGGGCCGAGGCTACACCTTC. Its translation: CASSLVGGRGYTF.

This clonotype was seen a few times. CDR3 DNA: TGTGCCAGCAGCTTAGCAAGACAGGGTAGCTCCTATAATTCACCCCTCCACTTT. This gives the protein CASSLARQGSSYNSPLHF. V and J are TRBV7-8 and TRBJ1-6; 7 bases are shared with TRBD1. CDR3 length equals 18 residues. Germline V CDR1 and CDR2: SGHVS, FQNEAQ. Trimming took 0 bases from V and 0 from J; bases not matched to a gene: 5.

This clonotype was observed a few times. The J gene is TRBJ2-4, the V gene TRBV20-1; 7 bases are a match to TRBD2. The CDR3 consists of 13 residues. The germline CDR1 and CDR2 sequences are DFQATT and SNEGSKA (reference sequence). Trimming removed 4 bases from V and 8 bases from J; junction bases left unmatched: 8. The CDR3 coding sequence is TGCAGTGCTAATGACCGTGCGGGGGACATTCAGTACTTC. Translation: CSANDRAGDIQYF.

This chain connects TRBV12-3 or TRBV12-4 to TRBJ1-1; D call uncertain. This CDR3 has 13 residues. Trimming took off 4 bases at V and 12 bases at J, with 18 bases between the two ends. CDR3 DNA: TGTGCCAGCAGTTATAGTTTCGACCCCGAATCTTTCTTT. It specifies CASSYSFDPESFF.

The chain carries TRBV20-1 and TRBJ1-2; D is unresolved. This CDR3 comprises 12 residues. From germline, CDR1 is DFQATT and CDR2 SNEGSKA (reference sequence). Trimming took off 3 bases at V and 6 bases at J, with 11 bases between the two ends. The CDR3 reads CSASRIVDGYTF. The CDR3 DNA reads as TGCAGTGCTAGCCGTATCGTCGATGGCTACACCTTC.

This clonotype was picked up many times. This chain uses TRBV29-1 with TRBJ1-5, with 7 bases matching TRBD1. CDR1 is SQVTM, CDR2 ANQGSEA, per germline. This CDR3 has 13 residues. With V trimmed by 6 bases and J by 6 bases, 8 bases remained unmatched. This chain's CDR3 is CSVNDRVGQPQHF. DNA for the CDR3: TGCAGCGTGAACGACAGGGTGGGTCAGCCCCAGCATTTT.

Of note for this clonotype: A much larger clone lies one base from this, so it may be a read error. In nucleotides, the CDR3 is TGTGCCTGCAGCTCTCAAGGGGGGTCCGATGTCTCCCCACCCGGGGAGCTGTTTTTT. Amino acid sequence: CACSSQGGSDVSPPGELFF. V is TRBV13 and J is TRBJ2-2; D might be TRBD1 or TRBD2, each matching 6 bases. The germline gives CDR1 PRHDT, CDR2 FYEKMQ (reference sequence). This CDR3 spans 19 amino acids.

This clonotype was seen ten or more times. CDR3 sequence: CSARMGGNYEQYF. The CDR3 bases are TGCAGTGCTCGAATGGGGGGCAACTACGAGCAGTACTTC. The chain recombines TRBV20-1 with TRBJ2-7, with D perhaps given as TRBD1 or TRBD2 (6 bases each). CDR3 length: 13 amino acids. CDR1 and CDR2 (germline): DFQATT, SNEGSKA (reference sequence). V dropped 5 bases and J dropped 3 bases, with 14 bases sitting between them.

The chain carries TRBV10-3 and TRBJ1-6; TRBD1 matches 7 bases. CDR1 and CDR2 (germline): ENHRY, SYGVKD. The CDR3 is 18 amino acids. The junction had 8 bases not matched to a gene; V was cut back by 0 bases and J by 3 bases. CDR3 DNA: TGTGCCATCAGTGAGTCAGGGGGCGCAGAGGACTATAATTCACCCCTCCACTTT. Amino acid sequence: CAISESGGAEDYNSPLHF.

The J gene is TRBJ1-6, the V gene TRBV12-3 or TRBV12-4; the D gene is possibly TRBD1 (6 bases). This CDR3 region has 12 residues. Trimming pared 3 bases from V and 9 bases from J, leaving 6 bases between. CDR3 sequence (DNA): TGTGCCAGCAGTTTGGGGGCTTCACCCCTCCACTTT. Its protein product is CASSLGASPLHF.

This clonotype appeared many times. This chain links TRBV4-3 with TRBJ2-7, with D unresolved. The CDR3 length is 14 residues. Germline CDR1 is LGHNA and CDR2 is YSLEER. Trimming took 1 base from V and 3 from J, leaving 10 bases between them. This CDR3 reads CASSQGRTHYEQYF. CDR3 DNA sequence: TGCGCCAGCAGCCAAGGAAGGACCCACTACGAGCAGTACTTC.